This TCR beta chain comes out of a study of naive and memory T cell subsets (dated by TCRdb to 2017 to 2019). General notes on the study: An open-source, UMI-based TCR alpha and beta sequencing pipeline was applied to sorted naive and memory peripheral blood T cell subsets. The functional CMV T cell responses agreed completely with IgG serology results. RNA was DNase-treated and reverse transcribed with TCR constant-region primers, mostly using SuperScript III.

Library creation used UMI-ligation and nested PCR. To cover both TRBC1 and TRBC2, the beta constant-region primer consisted of an equimolar mix of two oligonucleotides. A single-stranded oligonucleotide bearing the SP2 primer plus a 12-nucleotide UMI was ligated onto the 3' end of the cDNA by T4 RNA ligase 1. Four rounds of PCR were used to amplify ligated cDNA, with nested alpha and beta constant-region primers being used together with the SP2 primer. Incubation of the ligation reaction lasted about 18-25 hours at 16 degrees C. To avoid over-amplification, PCR2 was usually performed as a SYBR Green qPCR and halted once a predetermined threshold was reached. Apart from the first purification, every purification step used Agencourt AMPure XP magnetic beads. Libraries were quantified by Qubit and checked on a TapeStation, with a main peak expected near 650 bp. Sequencing of the pooled libraries was done on an Illumina MiSeq using v2 2x251 paired-end kits, which typically yielded roughly 0.95-2.1 million reads per sample. Each sample library was pooled at approximately 4 nM, and about 4.5-7.5% PhiX was included to improve cluster recognition. The paper's data handling went like this. Using tag matching that tolerated one base-pair mismatch, Decombinator assigned V and J genes to FASTQ reads that had been processed by Demultiplexor. By using UMIs, Collapsinator corrected both sequencing errors and the frequency errors caused by PCR heterogeneity. TCRs were translated and CDR3s were extracted from the conserved cysteine to the FGXG phenylalanine by CDR3Translator, with non-productive sequences being flagged. Gini, Shannon entropy and inverse Simpson indices were calculated on repertoires that had been subsampled to equal numbers of UMI-defined TCRs. Clonotype abundance distributions were fitted to a power law by maximum likelihood within the linear range. On one naive CD8 sample, the pipeline and MIGEC gave similar UMI counts, unique TCR numbers and clonal distributions. The repertoires were searched for 5,500 to 8,000 CMV-associated CDR3 sequences that had been compiled from VDJdb and a published dataset. The raw public reads went through TCRdb reprocessing: fastp at Q25, MiXCR clone calling, in-frame beta chains kept. Rows are unified per CDR3 protein, each entry keeping the most common DNA and genes. TCRdb, rather than the study authors, made the V and J calls. This sample gives 89,000 or so distinct CDR3 sequences in total; roughly 14% of them show up just once. About 0.9% of the sample lies in the top ten.

Here is what the overall study found, with its caveats: In both CD4 and CD8 cells, going from naive through CM, EM and EMRA, the Gini index went up while Shannon and inverse Simpson diversity went down. RNA-based TCR counts may be affected by expression changes linked to T cell activation and differentiation. After error correction, only a single occurrence was seen for over 90% of naive TCR sequences, so much steeper abundance distributions were produced than in memory subsets. A power law was followed by TCR abundance, with an exponent that differed between naive and memory subsets but was consistent across the three individuals. No ground truth was available to validate the repertoire findings for the naive and memory subsets. A clonotype was defined as a single alpha or beta chain sequence rather than as a paired alpha/beta receptor.

Taken from the germline V gene, the CDR1 and CDR2 loops are MDHEN and SYDVKM. The CDR3 spans 15 residues, from the cysteine through the phenylalanine. The CDR3 DNA has 45 bases and is translated from base 1. The germline V and J ends show losses of 3 bases and 3 bases respectively, and no gene match explains 5 bases of the junction. Regarding this clonotype: This clone's antigen is unknown. No per-base quality is available; no much larger clone lies one base away.

From the second PCR step onward, the TCR alpha chain libraries and the TCR beta chain libraries were amplified separately. The CMV status of each donor was determined by measuring IFNgamma production from CD4+ T cells after fresh PBMCs had been stimulated overnight with CMV viral lysate. Miltenyi beads were used first to positively select CD4 T cells, and CD8 T cells were then positively selected from the CD4-negative fraction. Cells stained for CD3, CD4, CD8, CD45RA, CD27 and a live/dead dye were sorted on a BD Aria II into four subsets by CD45RA and CD27. A few healthy volunteers provided blood, and the blood of each volunteer was split into CD4 and CD8 T cells and then into four differentiation subsets. About 0.13 L of peripheral blood was collected from each donor, and PBMC were isolated by Ficoll-Paque PLUS density-gradient centrifugation. After sorting, cells were lysed in RLT buffer, RNA was extracted using a Qiagen RNeasy kit, and the extracted RNA was stored at -80 degrees C.

The sample consisted of central memory CD4+ T cells from blood. The cell subset or site label, as the study defines it: central memory, CD45RA- CD27+. The chain employs TRBV28 and TRBJ2-7, and 10 junctional nucleotides match TRBD1. The TCR comes from a human donor in good health. The nucleotide sequence is TGTGCCAGCAGTTTGGGACAGGGGCTTAACTACGAGCAGTACTTC. Translation gives CASSLGQGLNYEQYF.